This TCR beta chain was captured by sequencing in a study of OX40 agonist ivuxolimab in advanced cancers. Across the whole study: Three patients, one with hepatocellular carcinoma and two with cutaneous melanoma, achieved partial responses.

Autoimmune disease history or systemic immunosuppression disqualified patients. Comment on this clone: The antigen remains undetermined.

Produced via immunoSEQ multiplex PCR; TCRdb's table is partial and in-frame only. Of around 70,000 clones detected, 82% appear once; the ten largest clones hold about 5%. This CDR3 spans 15 amino acids. Trimming took off 2 bases at V and 8 bases at J, with 18 bases between the two ends. Germline loops: CDR1 MNHNS, CDR2 SASEGT. Study-wide findings and caveats: Doses of 0.1 to 3.0 mg/kg were accompanied by clonal expansion of CD4+ and CD8+ blood T cells by week 6. Determination of antigen specificity was not performed for the expanded peripheral T cells.

The sequencing used CD4+ or CD8+ T cells sorted from blood, collected in a trial of the OX40 agonist ivuxolimab. This receptor was identified in an adult with an advanced solid tumor such as melanoma, head and neck, liver or kidney cancer. The rearrangement joins TRBV6-1 to TRBJ1-2; D might be TRBD1 (5 bases). In DNA form, the CDR3 reads TGTGCCAGCAGTGAATCGTGGGGCCCGACTGGAGGCTACACCTTC. It yields the protein CASSESWGPTGGYTF.